The clone carrying this TCR beta chain was counted a single time. The repertoire was sequenced with immunoSEQ multiplex PCR; TCRdb's copy has only in-frame clones and lacks some. The data hold over 95,000 clones, with 90% to 95% observed a single time. The data belong to a study of OX40 agonist ivuxolimab in advanced cancers. About the study: Patients with hepatocellular carcinoma, melanoma, renal cell or head and neck cancer made up the dose-escalation patients.

Blood was sampled at baseline, cycle 4 day 1, and cycle 7 day 1. This CDR3 is built from 13 residues. V gave up 3 bases and J gave up 2 bases, with 8 bases separating them. Germline V gene data show CDR1 as LNHNV and CDR2 as YYDKDF (reference sequence). The receptor was derived from an adult with an advanced solid tumor such as melanoma, head and neck, liver or kidney cancer. This sample comprised CD4+ or CD8+ T cells sorted from blood, obtained in a trial of the OX40 agonist ivuxolimab. The chain recombines TRBV15 with TRBJ2-7; possibly TRBD1 for D (5 bases). The CDR3 sequence: CATSRDMTYEQYF. In nucleotides, the CDR3 is TGTGCCACCAGCAGGGACATGACCTACGAGCAGTACTTC.